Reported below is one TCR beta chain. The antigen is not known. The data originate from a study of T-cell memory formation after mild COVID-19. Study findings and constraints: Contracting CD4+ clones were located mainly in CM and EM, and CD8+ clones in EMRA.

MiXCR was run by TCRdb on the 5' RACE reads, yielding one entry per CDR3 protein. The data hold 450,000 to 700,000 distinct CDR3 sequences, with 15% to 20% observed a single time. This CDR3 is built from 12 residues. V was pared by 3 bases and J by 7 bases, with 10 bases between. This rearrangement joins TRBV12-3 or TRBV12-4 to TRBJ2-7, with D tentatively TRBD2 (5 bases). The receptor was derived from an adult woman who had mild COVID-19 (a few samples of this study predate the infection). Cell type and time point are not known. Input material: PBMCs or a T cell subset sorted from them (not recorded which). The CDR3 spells CASSFGGGEQYF. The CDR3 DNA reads TGTGCCAGCAGTTTTGGTGGAGGTGAGCAGTACTTC.